The 15 T cell receptor beta chains given below trace back to one sample, sequenced in a study of blood T cell repertoires in COVID-19. The method was immunoSEQ multiplex PCR; TCRdb's version includes in-frame clones alone and lacks a portion of them. The top ten hold around 14% of the sample, which has just over 150,000 clones, 80% to 90% seen once. The sample comprised peripheral blood. The receptors were sampled from a woman in her thirties or forties with acute or convalescent COVID-19.

J is TRBJ2-1 and V is TRBV12-3 or TRBV12-4; D gene ambiguous. V was trimmed by 0 bases and J by 7 bases, leaving 4 bases between them. CDR3 size: 12 residues. Written as DNA, the CDR3 is TGTGCCAGCAGTTTAGCGGAGAATGAGCAGTTCTTC. This translates into CASSLAENEQFF.

The chain has TRBV24-1 and TRBJ1-2; D is perhaps TRBD1 (6 bases). The germline gives CDR1 KGHDR, CDR2 SFDVKD. V was trimmed by 4 bases and J by 5 bases, leaving 13 bases between them. The CDR3 has 14 residues. DNA for the CDR3: TGTGCCACCAGTGACCAACTGACAGGTTATGGCTACACCTTC. The encoded protein is CATSDQLTGYGYTF.

The rearrangement uses TRBV19 and TRBJ1-1, with D maybe TRBD1 (6 bases). Trimming removed 3 bases at V and 2 bases at J, with 13 bases between. The CDR3 consists of 15 residues. Germline CDR1 reads LNHDA; CDR2 reads SQIVND (reference sequence). The CDR3 loop reads CASSIPRTANTEAFF. The CDR3 region has the DNA TGTGCCAGTAGTATCCCTCGGACAGCCAACACTGAAGCTTTCTTT.

The chain recombines TRBV5-4 with TRBJ2-3, with 10 bases lining up with TRBD2. The germline V gene encodes CDR1 SGHNT and CDR2 YYREEE (reference sequence). The CDR3 runs to 17 residues. The ends lost 1 base at V and 0 bases at J; junction bases unmatched: 5. The CDR3 bases are TGTGCCAGCAGCTTGCTTAGCGGGGGGTTCAGCACAGATACGCAGTATTTT. It translates to CASSLLSGGFSTDTQYF.

The genes are TRBV5-8 and TRBJ1-6; D is undetermined. CDR1 SGHTS and CDR2 YDEGEE come from the germline V gene. V gave up 4 bases and J gave up 7 bases, with 9 bases separating them. CDR3 size: 13 residues. The CDR3 region is CASSMRGNSPLHF. DNA for the CDR3: TGTGCCAGCAGCATGCGAGGGAATTCACCCCTCCACTTT.

The chain links TRBV25-1 to TRBJ1-5, with D maybe TRBD1 (5 bases). Germline loops: CDR1 MGHDK, CDR2 SYGVNS. The CDR3 totals 16 residues. Trimming removed 0 bases at V and 4 bases at J, with 13 bases between. DNA of the CDR3: TGTGCCAGCAGTGAATATGGGGCCGGGGGTAATCAGCCCCAGCATTTT. Its translation is CASSEYGAGGNQPQHF.

The chain joins TRBV11-2 to TRBJ2-6; 11 bases agree with TRBD1. The trim removed 0 bases at V and 2 bases at J, leaving 6 bases unmatched. From germline, CDR1 is SGHAT and CDR2 FQNNGV. This CDR3 has 19 amino acids. This CDR3 reads CASSLEDRGRKTGANVLTF. CDR3 nucleotide sequence: TGTGCCAGCAGCTTAGAGGACAGGGGGCGCAAAACTGGGGCCAACGTCCTGACTTTC.

The chain employs TRBV30 and TRBJ1-1; D unresolved. CDR3 length: 13 residues. Between the trimmed V and J ends, which lost 0 bases and 8 bases, there was a span of 13 bases. Germline CDR1 is GTSNPN and CDR2 is SVGIG (reference sequence). As DNA, the CDR3 is TGTGCCTGGAGTGTAACCTCTACGTCCGAAGCTTTCTTT. It codes for CAWSVTSTSEAFF. The full variable domain, with the rest looked up from reference TRBV30 and TRBJ1-1, is SQTIHQWPATLVQPVGSPLSLECTVEGTSNPNLYWYRQAAGRGLQLLFYSVGIGQISSEVPQNLSASRPQDRQFILSSKKLLLSDSGFYLCAWSVTSTSEAFFGQGTRLTVV.

This clone was observed a few times. V and J are TRBV5-1 and TRBJ1-2; 8 bases agree with TRBD1. V trimming: 3 bases; J trimming: 3 bases; junction bases outside the gene matches: 4. This CDR3 is built from 14 residues. Looked up from germline, CDR1 is SGHRS and CDR2 is YFSETQ. CDR3 region: CASSSGGQDYGYTF. The CDR3 DNA reads TGCGCCAGCAGCTCAGGGGGCCAGGACTATGGCTACACCTTC.

The genes are TRBV15 and TRBJ2-7, with D perhaps TRBD2 (5 bases). The CDR3 extends over 13 amino acids. Trimming pared 3 bases from V and 3 bases from J, leaving 9 bases between. Germline-derived CDR1 and CDR2 are LNHNV and YYDKDF (reference sequence). The CDR3 is CATSSGIDYEQYF. CDR3 DNA sequence: TGTGCCACCAGCAGCGGGATAGACTACGAGCAGTACTTC.

The CDR3 nucleotides are TGTGCCAGCAGCTTACAGGGTGGATTAACTGAAGCTTTCTTT. This encodes CASSLQGGLTEAFF. V is TRBV5-4 and J is TRBJ1-1; a possible D gene is TRBD1 (6 bases). Germline assignment: CDR1 SGHNT and CDR2 YYREEE (reference sequence). The germline V and J ends were trimmed by 2 bases and 5 bases, with 13 bases remaining between them. There are 14 residues in the CDR3.

The chain uses TRBV29-1 and TRBJ1-1, with 7 bases lining up with TRBD1. The CDR3 totals 15 residues. The germline V gene has CDR1 SQVTM and CDR2 ANQGSEA. The ends lost 6 bases at V and 6 bases at J; junction bases unmatched: 16. DNA for the CDR3: TGCAGCGTGGTGAAAAACAGGGGAACGGGGCCTGAAGCTTTCTTT. As protein: CSVVKNRGTGPEAFF.

The CDR3 loop is CASTPRGVTNEKLFF. Written as DNA, the CDR3 is TGTGCCAGTACCCCTAGAGGCGTAACTAATGAAAAACTGTTTTTT. The chain uses TRBV19 and TRBJ1-4; D is unresolved. This CDR3 has 15 residues. The germline V and J ends were trimmed by 7 bases and 1 base, with 13 bases remaining between them. Per germline, CDR1 LNHDA and CDR2 SQIVND (reference sequence).

About this clone itself: At one boundary the junction diverges from the germline segment, which might be a read error. The chain recombines TRBV13 with TRBJ1-2; TRBD1 is a possible D gene (6 bases). The CDR3 length is 16 residues. Germline assignment: CDR1 PRHDT and CDR2 FYEKMQ (reference sequence). CDR3 residues: CASSLGTLQGLYDYTF. The DNA for the CDR3 is TGTGCCAGCAGCTTAGGAACCTTACAGGGCCTCTATGACTACACCTTC.

This clone was observed many times. The V call is TRBV6-5, the J call TRBJ2-6, with D possibly TRBD1 on 5 matching bases. Germline V gene lookup returns CDR1 MNHEY and CDR2 SVGAGI. The CDR3 has 15 amino acids. Deletions cut 7 bases from V and 0 bases from J, with 10 bases between. CDR3 coding DNA: TGTGCCAGCAATGTTCAGGGCTCTGGGGCCAACGTCCTGACTTTC. It codes for CASNVQGSGANVLTF.